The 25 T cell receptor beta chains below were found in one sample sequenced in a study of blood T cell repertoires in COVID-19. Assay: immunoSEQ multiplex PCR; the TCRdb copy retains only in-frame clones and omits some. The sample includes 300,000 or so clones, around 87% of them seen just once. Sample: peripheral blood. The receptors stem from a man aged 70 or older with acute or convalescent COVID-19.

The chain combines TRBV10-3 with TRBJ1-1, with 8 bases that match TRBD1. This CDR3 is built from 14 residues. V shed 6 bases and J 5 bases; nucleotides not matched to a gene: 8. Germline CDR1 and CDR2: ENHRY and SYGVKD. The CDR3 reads CAIREPRGPTEAFF. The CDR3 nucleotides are TGTGCCATCAGAGAGCCCAGGGGGCCAACTGAAGCTTTCTTT.

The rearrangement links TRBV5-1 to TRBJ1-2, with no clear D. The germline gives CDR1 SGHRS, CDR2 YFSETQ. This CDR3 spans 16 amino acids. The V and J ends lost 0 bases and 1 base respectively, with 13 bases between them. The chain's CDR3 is CASSLDGRKGNYGYTF. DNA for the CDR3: TGCGCCAGCAGCTTGGATGGGAGGAAGGGTAACTATGGCTACACCTTC.

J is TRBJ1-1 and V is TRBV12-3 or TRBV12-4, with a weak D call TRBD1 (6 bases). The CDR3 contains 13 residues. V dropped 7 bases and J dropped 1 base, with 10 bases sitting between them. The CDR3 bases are TGTGCCAGCACCGCACAGGGGAACACTGAAGCTTTCTTT. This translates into CASTAQGNTEAFF.

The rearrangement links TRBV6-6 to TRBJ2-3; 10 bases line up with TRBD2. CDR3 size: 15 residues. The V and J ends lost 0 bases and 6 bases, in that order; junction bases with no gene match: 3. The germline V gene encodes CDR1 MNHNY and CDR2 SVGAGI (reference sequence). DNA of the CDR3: TGTGCCAGCAGTTACTCGAGTAGCGGGGGGGATACGCAGTATTTT. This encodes CASSYSSSGGDTQYF.

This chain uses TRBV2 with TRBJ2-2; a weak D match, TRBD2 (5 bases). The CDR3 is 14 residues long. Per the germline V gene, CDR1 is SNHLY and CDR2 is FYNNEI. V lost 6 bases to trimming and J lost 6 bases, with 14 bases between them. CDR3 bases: TGTGCCAGCAGCGTCGACGGGCGGGCCGGGGAGCTGTTTTTT. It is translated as CASSVDGRAGELFF.

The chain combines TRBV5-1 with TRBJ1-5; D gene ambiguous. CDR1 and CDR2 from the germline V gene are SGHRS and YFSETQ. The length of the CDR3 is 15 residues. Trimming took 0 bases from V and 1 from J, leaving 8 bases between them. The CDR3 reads CASSLDWASNQPQHF. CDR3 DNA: TGCGCCAGCAGCTTGGACTGGGCGAGCAATCAGCCCCAGCATTTT.

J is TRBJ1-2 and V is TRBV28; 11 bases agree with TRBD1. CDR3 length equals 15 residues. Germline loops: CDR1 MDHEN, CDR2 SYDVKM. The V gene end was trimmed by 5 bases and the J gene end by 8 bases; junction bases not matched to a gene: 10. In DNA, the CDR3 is TGTGCCAGCAGTGGGGGGACAGGGGGGACGCGAGGCTACACCTTC. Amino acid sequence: CASSGGTGGTRGYTF.

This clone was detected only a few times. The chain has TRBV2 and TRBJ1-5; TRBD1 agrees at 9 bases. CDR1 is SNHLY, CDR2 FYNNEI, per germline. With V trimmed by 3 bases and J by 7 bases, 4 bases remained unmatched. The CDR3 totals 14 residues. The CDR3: CASSERTGEQPQHF. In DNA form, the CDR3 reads TGTGCCAGCAGTGAGAGGACAGGGGAACAGCCCCAGCATTTT.

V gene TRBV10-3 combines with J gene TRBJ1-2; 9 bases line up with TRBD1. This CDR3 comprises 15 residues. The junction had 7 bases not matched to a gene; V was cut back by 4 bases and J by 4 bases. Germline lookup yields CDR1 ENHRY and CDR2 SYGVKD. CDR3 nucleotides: TGTGCCATCAGTGGGACAGGGGATCAGAGCTATGGCTACACCTTC. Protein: CAISGTGDQSYGYTF.

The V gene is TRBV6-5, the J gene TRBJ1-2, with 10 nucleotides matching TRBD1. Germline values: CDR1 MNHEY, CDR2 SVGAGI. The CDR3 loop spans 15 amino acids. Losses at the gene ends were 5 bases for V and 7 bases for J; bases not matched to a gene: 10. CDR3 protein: CASSPHLGTGAGYTF. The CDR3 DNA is TGTGCCAGCAGTCCTCACCTCGGGACAGGGGCTGGCTACACCTTC.

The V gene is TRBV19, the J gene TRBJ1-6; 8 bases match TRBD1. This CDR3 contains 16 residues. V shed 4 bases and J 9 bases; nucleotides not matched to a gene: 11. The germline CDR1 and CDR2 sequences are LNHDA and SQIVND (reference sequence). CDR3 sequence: CASSTSGQGFGSPLHF. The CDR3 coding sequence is TGTGCCAGTAGTACCTCCGGACAGGGTTTCGGTTCACCCCTCCACTTT.

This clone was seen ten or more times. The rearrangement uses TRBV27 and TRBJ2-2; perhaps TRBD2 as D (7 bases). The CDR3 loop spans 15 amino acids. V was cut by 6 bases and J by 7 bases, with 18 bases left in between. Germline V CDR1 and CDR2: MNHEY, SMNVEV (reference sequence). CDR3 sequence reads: CASRARGGGGGELFF. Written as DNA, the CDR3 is TGTGCCAGCAGGGCCCGGGGCGGGGGCGGCGGGGAGCTGTTTTTT.

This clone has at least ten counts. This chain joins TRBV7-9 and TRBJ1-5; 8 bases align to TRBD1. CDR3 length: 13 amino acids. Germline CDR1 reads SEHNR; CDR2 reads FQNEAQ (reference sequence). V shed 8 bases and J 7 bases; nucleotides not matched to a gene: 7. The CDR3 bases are TGTGCCAGCCGTCAGGGGGCTGGGCAGCCCCAGCATTTT. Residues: CASRQGAGQPQHF.

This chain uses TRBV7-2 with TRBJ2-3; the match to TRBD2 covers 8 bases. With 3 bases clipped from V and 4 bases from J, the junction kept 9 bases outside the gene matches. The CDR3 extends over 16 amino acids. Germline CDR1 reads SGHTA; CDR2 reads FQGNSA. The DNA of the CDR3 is TGTGCCAGCAGCTTTGGGCTAGCGGGTGAATCAGATACGCAGTATTTT. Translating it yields CASSFGLAGESDTQYF. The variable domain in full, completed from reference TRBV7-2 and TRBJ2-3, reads GAGVSQSPSNKVTEKGKDVELRCDPISGHTALYWYRQSLGQGLEFLIYFQGNSAPDKSGLPSDRFSAERTGGSVSTLTIQRTQQEDSAVYLCASSFGLAGESDTQYFGPGTRLTVL.

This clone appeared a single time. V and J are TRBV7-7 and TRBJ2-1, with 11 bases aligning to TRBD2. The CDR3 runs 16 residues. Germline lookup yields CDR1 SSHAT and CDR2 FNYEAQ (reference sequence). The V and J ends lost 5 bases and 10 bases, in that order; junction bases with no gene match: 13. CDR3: CASSRSHPLAGGEQFF. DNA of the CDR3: TGTGCCAGCAGCCGTAGCCACCCTCTAGCGGGAGGCGAGCAGTTCTTC. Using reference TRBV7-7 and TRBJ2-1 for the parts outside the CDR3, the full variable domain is GAGVSQSPRYKVTKRGQDVTLRCDPISSHATLYWYQQALGQGPEFLTYFNYEAQPDKSGLPSDRFSAERPEGSISTLTIQRTEQRDSAMYRCASSRSHPLAGGEQFFGPGTRLTVL.

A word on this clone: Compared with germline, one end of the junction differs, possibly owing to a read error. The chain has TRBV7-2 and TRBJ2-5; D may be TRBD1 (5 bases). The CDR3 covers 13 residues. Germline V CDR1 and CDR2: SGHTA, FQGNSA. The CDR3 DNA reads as TGTGCCAGCAGCTTAGTTGGACAAGAGAGCCAGTACTTC. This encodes CASSLVGQESQYF.

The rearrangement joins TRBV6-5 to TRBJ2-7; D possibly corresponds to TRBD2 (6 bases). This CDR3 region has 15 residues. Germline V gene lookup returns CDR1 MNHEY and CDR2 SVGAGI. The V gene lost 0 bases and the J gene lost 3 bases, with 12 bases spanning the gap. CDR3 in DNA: TGTGCCAGCAGTTACTCGAGGCGGAGGGACTACGAGCAGTACTTC. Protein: CASSYSRRRDYEQYF.

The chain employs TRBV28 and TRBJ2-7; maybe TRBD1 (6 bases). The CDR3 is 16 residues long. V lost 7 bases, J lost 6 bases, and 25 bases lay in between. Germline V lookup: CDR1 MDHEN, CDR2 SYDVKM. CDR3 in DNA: TGTGCCAGCACCACCCGAACAGGGAGTCTAGTGAGCGAGCAGTACTTC. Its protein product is CASTTRTGSLVSEQYF.

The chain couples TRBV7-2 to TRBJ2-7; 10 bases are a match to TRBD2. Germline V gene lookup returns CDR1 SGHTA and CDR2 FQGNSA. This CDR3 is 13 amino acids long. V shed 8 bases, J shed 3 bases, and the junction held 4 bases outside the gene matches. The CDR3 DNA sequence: TGTGCCAGCGGGCTAGCGGGAGTCTACGAGCAGTACTTC. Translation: CASGLAGVYEQYF. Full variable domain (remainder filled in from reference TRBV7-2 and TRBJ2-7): GAGVSQSPSNKVTEKGKDVELRCDPISGHTALYWYRQSLGQGLEFLIYFQGNSAPDKSGLPSDRFSAERTGGSVSTLTIQRTQQEDSAVYLCASGLAGVYEQYFGPGTRLTVT.

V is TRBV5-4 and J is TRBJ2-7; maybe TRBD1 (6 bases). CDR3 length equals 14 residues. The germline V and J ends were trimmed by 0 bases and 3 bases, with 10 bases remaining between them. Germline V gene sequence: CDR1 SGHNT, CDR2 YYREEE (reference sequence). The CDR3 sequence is CASSLGGQLYEQYF. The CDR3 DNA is TGTGCCAGCAGCTTGGGAGGACAGCTCTACGAGCAGTACTTC.

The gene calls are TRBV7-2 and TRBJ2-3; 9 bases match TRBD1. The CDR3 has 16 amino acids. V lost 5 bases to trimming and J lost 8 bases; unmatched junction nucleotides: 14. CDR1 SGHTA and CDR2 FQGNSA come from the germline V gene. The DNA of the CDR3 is TGTGCCAGCAGCCTAGGCGGGACAGGGACGCCAGTTACGCAGTATTTT. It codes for CASSLGGTGTPVTQYF.

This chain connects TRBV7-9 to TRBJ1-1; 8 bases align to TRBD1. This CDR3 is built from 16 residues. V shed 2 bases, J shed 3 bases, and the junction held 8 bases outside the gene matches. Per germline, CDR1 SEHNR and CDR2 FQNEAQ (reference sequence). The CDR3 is CASSLPRQGMDTEAFF. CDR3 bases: TGTGCCAGCAGCTTACCTCGACAGGGGATGGACACTGAAGCTTTCTTT.

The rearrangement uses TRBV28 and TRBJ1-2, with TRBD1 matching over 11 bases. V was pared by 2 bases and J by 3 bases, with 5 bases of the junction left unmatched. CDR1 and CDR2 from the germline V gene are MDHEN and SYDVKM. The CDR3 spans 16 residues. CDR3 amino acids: CASSLPLDRGHYGYTF. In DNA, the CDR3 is TGTGCCAGCAGTTTACCCTTGGACAGGGGGCACTATGGCTACACCTTC.

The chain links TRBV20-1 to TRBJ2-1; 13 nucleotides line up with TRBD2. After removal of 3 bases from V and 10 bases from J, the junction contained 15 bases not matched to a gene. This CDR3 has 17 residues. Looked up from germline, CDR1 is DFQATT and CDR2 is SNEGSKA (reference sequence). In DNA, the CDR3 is TGCAGTGCTAGTCAATTGGGACTAGCGGGGAGGGCCCGGGAGCAGTTCTTC. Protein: CSASQLGLAGRAREQFF.

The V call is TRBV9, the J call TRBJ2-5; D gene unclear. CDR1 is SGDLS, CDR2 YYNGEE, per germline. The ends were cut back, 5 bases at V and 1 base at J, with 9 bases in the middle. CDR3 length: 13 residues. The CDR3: CASSRRSQETQYF. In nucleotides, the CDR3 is TGTGCCAGCAGTAGGCGGAGCCAAGAGACCCAGTACTTC.